The 10 T cell receptor beta chains below come from one sample, sequenced in a study of T-cell reconstitution after alpha-beta-depleted transplantation in children. Using unique molecular identifiers, the investigators prepared the TCRbeta library. Via MiXCR, TCRdb re-called the PCR reads, giving one row per CDR3 protein. In the table there are over 200,000 distinct CDR3 sequences, about 9.2% of which are singletons. The sample was PBMCs from the stem cell graft donor, taken from the stem cell graft. The receptors stem from a human donor who donated a stem cell graft to a child with acute lymphoblastic leukemia.

This clonotype was observed at least ten times. The rearrangement links TRBV9 to TRBJ2-1, with TRBD2 matching over 11 bases. The CDR3 loop spans 15 amino acids. J was trimmed by 9 bases and V by 6 bases; bases with no gene match: 11. Germline V gene sequence: CDR1 SGDLS, CDR2 YYNGEE. The CDR3 DNA is TGTGCCAGCACCCCAGATAGCGGGGGGGCCCGTGAGCAGTTCTTC. Translated: CASTPDSGGAREQFF.

This clonotype came up many times. This chain joins TRBV24-1 and TRBJ2-5; weak D call: TRBD2 (6 bases). Looked up from germline, CDR1 is KGHDR and CDR2 is SFDVKD. This CDR3 spans 13 amino acids. Trimming stripped 6 bases from V and 5 bases from J, with 12 bases between. The CDR3, as DNA: TGTGCCACCAGTCTCGCAGGGAGGGAGACCCAGTACTTC. This sequence encodes CATSLAGRETQYF.

Ten or more counts support this clonotype. This chain uses TRBV6-2 or TRBV6-3 with TRBJ1-1; D call uncertain. From germline, CDR1 is MNHEY and CDR2 SVGEGT. The CDR3 covers 13 residues. V was pared by 2 bases and J by 1 base, with 5 bases between. This chain's CDR3 is CASSYLPNTEAFF. In nucleotides, the CDR3 is TGTGCCAGCAGTTACCTGCCGAACACTGAAGCTTTCTTT.

This clonotype was observed a handful of times. V is TRBV3-1 and J is TRBJ1-2; D gene ambiguous. V lost 1 base and J lost 0, with 12 bases in between. This CDR3 contains 16 residues. Germline values: CDR1 LGHDT, CDR2 YNNKEL (reference sequence). CDR3 sequence: CASSQGWAQTNYGYTF. As DNA, the CDR3 is TGTGCCAGCAGCCAAGGATGGGCTCAGACTAACTATGGCTACACCTTC.

This rearrangement joins TRBV10-3 to TRBJ2-5, with a possible D match to TRBD2 (5 bases). The V end was cut by 4 bases, the J end by 3 bases, with 18 bases between. This CDR3 has 16 residues. Germline CDR1 and CDR2: ENHRY and SYGVKD. The CDR3 DNA sequence: TGTGCCATCAGTGGGACTGGGCTCGACTGGGAAGAGACCCAGTACTTC. Amino acid sequence: CAISGTGLDWEETQYF.

V usage is TRBV7-8 and J usage is TRBJ1-1; 8 nucleotides align to TRBD1. V trimming: 4 bases; J trimming: 0 bases; junction bases outside the gene matches: 10. The CDR3 runs 17 residues. CDR1 SGHVS and CDR2 FQNEAQ come from the germline V gene. CDR3 protein: CASSSTTTGAMNTEAFF. The CDR3 DNA follows: TGTGCCAGCAGCTCGACCACGACAGGGGCTATGAACACTGAAGCTTTCTTT. Full variable domain (outside the CDR3, taken from reference TRBV7-8 and TRBJ1-1): GAGVSQSPRYKVAKRGQDVALRCDPISGHVSLFWYQQALGQGPEFLTYFQNEAQLDKSGLPSDRFFAERPEGSVSTLKIQRTQQEDSAVYLCASSSTTTGAMNTEAFFGQGTRLTVV.

This clonotype has only a few counts. The V and J genes are TRBV4-2 and TRBJ1-2; D ambiguous. Germline CDR1 and CDR2: LGHNA and YNFKEQ. The V gene lost 2 bases and the J gene lost 0 bases, with 10 bases spanning the gap. There are 15 residues in the CDR3. The CDR3 nucleotides are TGTGCCAGCAGCCAAAGTTGGGGAGCTAACTATGGCTACACCTTC. Amino acid sequence: CASSQSWGANYGYTF.

This clonotype was detected a few times. The chain joins TRBV5-5 to TRBJ2-1, with 7 bases matching TRBD2. Germline V gene lookup returns CDR1 SGHKS and CDR2 YYEKEE (reference sequence). The CDR3 is 15 residues long. The J segment lost 6 bases and the V segment lost 7 bases, leaving 13 bases of the junction unmatched. CDR3 DNA: TGTGCCAGCCTGCGGGGGAGAGGAGATGTCAATGAGCAGTTCTTC. It codes for CASLRGRGDVNEQFF.

This clonotype has at least ten counts. The V gene is TRBV4-1, the J gene TRBJ2-1; possibly TRBD2 for D (6 bases). The CDR3 sequence is 15 residues long. Germline lookup yields CDR1 MGHRA and CDR2 YSYEKL. V was clipped by 0 bases and J by 7 bases, with 13 bases between them. CDR3 region: CASSQDISGLNEQFF. CDR3 nucleotides: TGCGCCAGCAGCCAAGATATTAGCGGCCTAAATGAGCAGTTCTTC.

In its sample, this clonotype was seen a few times. The V and J genes are TRBV4-1 and TRBJ1-2; TRBD1 agrees at 7 bases. The CDR3 has 18 amino acids. Germline-derived CDR1 and CDR2 are MGHRA and YSYEKL. Trimming took 4 bases from V and 2 from J; bases not matched to a gene: 16. The CDR3 region is CASSLTGTESLSNYGYTF. The CDR3 DNA follows: TGCGCCAGCAGCCTGACCGGGACAGAGAGTTTGAGCAACTATGGCTACACCTTC.